This T cell receptor (beta chain) was sequenced in a study of technical replicates of blood from a handful of donors. Trimming removed 2 bases at V and 3 bases at J, with 10 bases between. This CDR3 region has 14 residues. The germline gives CDR1 GTSNPN, CDR2 SVGIG (reference sequence). This table comes from immunoSEQ multiplex PCR, and its TCRdb copy is limited to in-frame clones, with some not included. This table has 10,000 to 15,000 clones, 70% to 80% appearing once. The rearrangement links TRBV30 to TRBJ2-2; TRBD1 might be the D (5 bases). This sequence originates from a human donor in good health. The sequenced sample was PBMCs. CDR3 loop: CAWSSGRDTGELFF. CDR3 DNA sequence: TGTGCCTGGAGTAGTGGCAGGGACACCGGGGAGCTGTTTTTT.